The present entry profiles one T cell receptor (beta chain) with its context. Its target is not known. The data belong to a study of T cell repertoires in cytomegalovirus infection. Study as a whole: A matching HLA type, together with CMV infection, was signaled by public TCR beta signatures. Broader study findings: CMV carriers having the relevant HLA were flagged by cumulative public TCR beta family frequency. The study found HLA-C-restricted CMV-specific TCR beta clonotypes dominating the ex vivo response.

V dropped 4 bases and J dropped 0; count of bases not matched to a gene: 5. Germline CDR1 reads LNHDA; CDR2 reads SQIVND (reference sequence). The CDR3 is made up of 15 amino acids. In TCRdb, the reads were re-called with MiXCR into one record per CDR3 protein. This table has approximately 500,000 distinct CDR3 sequences, more than 15% appearing once. Sequencing input: CD8+ T cells from PBMCs. This chain uses TRBV19 with TRBJ1-1, with 7 nucleotides matching TRBD1. This TCR was recovered from a human donor in good health (CMV status not recorded). Some clones in this sample may be carry-over from other donors' samples. The CDR3 bases are TGTGCCAGTAGTACCTACAGGGGCATGAACACTGAAGCTTTCTTT. It specifies CASSTYRGMNTEAFF.